A single sample gave rise to the 19 T cell receptor beta chains below, sequenced in a study of control samples from healthy donors and cancer patients. The repertoire was sequenced with immunoSEQ multiplex PCR; TCRdb's copy has only in-frame clones and lacks some. The sample records 100,000 to 150,000 clones, 85% to 95% being singletons. Sequenced material: PBMCs. Receptors were obtained from an elderly man with head and neck cancer.

The chain carries TRBV29-1 and TRBJ1-1, with 10 bases identical to TRBD1. V was pared by 4 bases and J by 5 bases, with 4 bases of the junction left unmatched. Germline V gives CDR1 SQVTM, CDR2 ANQGSEA. The CDR3 totals 13 residues. The CDR3 spells CSVVGQGFTEAFF. DNA of the CDR3: TGCAGCGTTGTGGGACAGGGGTTTACTGAAGCTTTCTTT.

The chain combines TRBV7-2 with TRBJ1-6; tentatively, D is TRBD1 (6 bases). Germline CDR1 reads SGHTA; CDR2 reads FQGNSA. CDR3 length equals 15 residues. The V end lost 2 bases, the J end lost 10 bases, and 15 bases lay between the germline ends. The CDR3 DNA is TGTGCCAGCAGCTTATTTAGGGGGGAGAGGTCACCCCTCCACTTT. This encodes CASSLFRGERSPLHF.

The chain links TRBV28 to TRBJ1-3; D ambiguous. CDR1 and CDR2 (germline): MDHEN, SYDVKM. The CDR3 consists of 13 residues. Trimming left V 7 bases short and J 0 bases short, with 7 bases between. CDR3 sequence: CASKGYSGNTIYF. CDR3 in DNA: TGTGCCAGCAAGGGCTACTCTGGAAACACCATATATTTT.

The chain uses TRBV5-5 and TRBJ2-2, with 8 bases lining up with TRBD2. This CDR3 comprises 17 residues. Germline CDR1 reads SGHKS; CDR2 reads YYEKEE (reference sequence). V lost 2 bases and J lost 4; bases outside the gene matches: 10. CDR3 amino acids: CASSFLAGTSITGELFF. The CDR3 DNA reads TGTGCCAGCAGCTTCTTGGCCGGGACTAGTATCACCGGGGAGCTGTTTTTT.

The V gene is TRBV19, the J gene TRBJ2-7, with TRBD2 identical over 11 bases. V gave up 5 bases and J gave up 2 bases; unmatched junction bases: 5. This CDR3 spans 15 amino acids. Germline lookup yields CDR1 LNHDA and CDR2 SQIVND (reference sequence). CDR3 loop: CASSLGTSGTYEQYF. The CDR3 nucleotides are TGTGCCAGTAGTCTCGGGACTAGCGGAACCTACGAGCAGTACTTC.

V usage is TRBV7-9 and J usage is TRBJ1-2; D is ambiguous. Trimming stripped 2 bases from V and 2 bases from J, with 12 bases between. Germline loops: CDR1 SEHNR, CDR2 FQNEAQ (reference sequence). The CDR3 is made up of 15 amino acids. The CDR3 DNA reads as TGTGCCAGCAGCTTAATCAGCGCGGACAACTATGGCTACACCTTC. This translates into CASSLISADNYGYTF. The full variable domain, with the rest looked up from reference TRBV7-9 and TRBJ1-2, is DTGVSQNPRHKITKRGQNVTFRCDPISEHNRLYWYRQTLGQGPEFLTYFQNEAQLEKSRLLSDRFSAERPKGSFSTLEIQRTEQGDSAMYLCASSLISADNYGYTFGSGTRLTVV.

V and J are TRBV2 and TRBJ1-1, with D possibly matching TRBD1 (6 bases). V lost 7 bases and J 5 bases, leaving 17 bases between the germline ends. The germline V gene has CDR1 SNHLY and CDR2 FYNNEI. This CDR3 is 14 amino acids long. The DNA for the CDR3 is TGTGCCAGCACTAAGTGGCAGGGGAAGACTGAAGCTTTCTTT. Translating it yields CASTKWQGKTEAFF.

A note on this clone: Other DNA sequences of this sample code for an identical CDR3. V gene TRBV27 combines with J gene TRBJ2-7; perhaps TRBD1 as D (7 bases). In germline, CDR1 is MNHEY, CDR2 SMNVEV (reference sequence). Trimming took 4 bases from V and 3 from J, leaving 16 bases between them. This CDR3 spans 15 amino acids. CDR3 region: CASSSRQGGSYEQYF. In DNA form, the CDR3 reads TGTGCCAGCAGTTCGCGGCAGGGGGGTAGCTACGAGCAGTACTTC.

This chain joins TRBV5-1 and TRBJ2-1; possible D gene TRBD2, 6 bases. Deletions cut 3 bases from V and 4 bases from J, with 11 bases between. From germline, CDR1 is SGHRS and CDR2 YFSETQ. The CDR3 has 14 residues. The chain's CDR3 is CASSSGLPYNEQFF. As DNA, the CDR3 is TGCGCCAGCAGCTCGGGACTCCCGTACAATGAGCAGTTCTTC.

This chain joins TRBV5-1 and TRBJ2-6; D not certain. V was clipped by 4 bases and J by 0 bases, with 8 bases between them. The CDR3 runs to 15 residues. Germline V lookup: CDR1 SGHRS, CDR2 YFSETQ. CDR3 DNA: TGCGCCAGCAGCACCAGCATCTCTGGGGCCAACGTCCTGACTTTC. Its protein is CASSTSISGANVLTF.

The rearrangement uses TRBV10-1 and TRBJ2-3; 10 bases match TRBD2. The V gene end was trimmed by 3 bases and the J gene end by 0 bases; junction bases not matched to a gene: 3. CDR3 length: 16 amino acids. Germline CDR1 is WNHNN and CDR2 is SYGVQD (reference sequence). The CDR3: CASSDQLAGSTDTQYF. The CDR3 DNA reads as TGCGCCAGCAGTGATCAACTAGCGGGGAGCACAGATACGCAGTATTTT.

This chain joins TRBV5-6 and TRBJ1-6; weak D call: TRBD1 (5 bases). Per the germline V gene, CDR1 is SGHDT and CDR2 is YYEEEE. The CDR3 sequence is 15 residues long. The V end lost 0 bases, the J end lost 6 bases, and 10 bases lay between the germline ends. The CDR3 is CASSLGQFFNSPLHF. The CDR3 DNA sequence: TGTGCCAGCAGCTTGGGACAGTTCTTTAATTCACCCCTCCACTTT.

This clone was counted only a few times. The chain recombines TRBV29-1 with TRBJ1-2, with 7 bases aligning to TRBD1. The CDR3 length is 12 residues. Germline-derived CDR1 and CDR2 are SQVTM and ANQGSEA. The V segment lost 2 bases and the J segment 8 bases; nucleotides outside the gene matches: 5. The CDR3 DNA reads as TGCAGCGTTGAACGGACAGGCAGAGGCTACACCTTC. The encoded protein is CSVERTGRGYTF.

The chain employs TRBV25-1 and TRBJ1-3; D gene unclear. Trimming removed 3 bases from V and 0 bases from J, with 6 bases in between. The CDR3 is 14 amino acids. Germline V lookup: CDR1 MGHDK, CDR2 SYGVNS. CDR3 region: CASSDGISGNTIYF. CDR3 nucleotides: TGTGCCAGCAGTGATGGCATCTCTGGAAACACCATATATTTT.

This rearrangement joins TRBV27 to TRBJ2-7, with D hard to call. Germline V gene lookup returns CDR1 MNHEY and CDR2 SMNVEV (reference sequence). The ends were cut back, 3 bases at V and 6 bases at J, with 6 bases in the middle. This CDR3 has 11 residues. The DNA of the CDR3 is TGTGCCAGCAGTTTGGGTGCCGAGCAGTACTTC. Protein: CASSLGAEQYF.

The chain recombines TRBV25-1 with TRBJ2-2, with no clear D. This CDR3 contains 12 residues. Trimming took off 5 bases at V and 6 bases at J, with 7 bases between the two ends. From germline, CDR1 is MGHDK and CDR2 SYGVNS. The CDR3 region has the DNA TGTGCCAGCAGTCCGCGCGCCGGGGAGCTGTTTTTT. Its protein product is CASSPRAGELFF. Variable domain in full (rest from reference TRBV25-1 and TRBJ2-2): EADIYQTPRYLVIGTGKKITLECSQTMGHDKMYWYQQDPGMELHLIHYSYGVNSTEKGDLSSESTVSRIRTEHFPLTLESARPSHTSQYLCASSPRAGELFFGEGSRLTVL.

The genes are TRBV13 and TRBJ2-1; D is possibly TRBD2 (5 bases). The germline gives CDR1 PRHDT, CDR2 FYEKMQ (reference sequence). Trimming took 2 bases from V and 12 from J, leaving 8 bases between them. The CDR3 has 11 amino acids. The CDR3 bases are TGTGCCAGCAGCTTACGGCGGGCGCAGTTCTTC. This sequence encodes CASSLRRAQFF.

This chain connects TRBV3-1 (or the pseudogene TRBV3-2) to TRBJ2-5; D is unclear. With 4 bases removed from V and 5 bases from J, the gap between germline ends came to 8 bases. Germline CDR1 is LGHDT and CDR2 is YNNKEL (reference sequence). The CDR3 has 12 residues. For the CDR3, the DNA is TGTGCCAGCAGCCCCTATGGGGAGACCCAGTACTTC. Its protein product is CASSPYGETQYF.

The chain carries TRBV9 and TRBJ2-3; TRBD2 is a possible D gene (5 bases). The CDR3 is made up of 15 amino acids. Germline V gene data show CDR1 as SGDLS and CDR2 as YYNGEE. V was cut by 3 bases and J by 0 bases, with 11 bases left in between. This CDR3 reads CASSGGAVSTDTQYF. In DNA form, the CDR3 reads TGTGCCAGCAGCGGGGGAGCGGTTAGCACAGATACGCAGTATTTT.